Following are 17 T cell receptor beta chains from one sample sequenced in a study of blood T cell repertoires in COVID-19. The data were produced by immunoSEQ multiplex PCR, yet TCRdb's version contains in-frame clones alone and is incomplete. The profile shows more than 85,000 clones, 87% of them singletons. The specimen sequenced was peripheral blood. The receptor set was obtained from a man in his fifties with active COVID-19.

This rearrangement joins TRBV13 to TRBJ2-7, with 8 bases matching TRBD2. J lost 5 bases, V lost 6 bases, and 12 bases had no gene match. The CDR3 sequence is 15 residues long. CDR1 and CDR2 from the germline V gene are PRHDT and FYEKMQ (reference sequence). The CDR3 bases are TGTGCCAGCAGTCGGGAGTCCGGACTAGCCCACGAGCAGTACTTC. Amino acid sequence: CASSRESGLAHEQYF.

CDR3 region: CASSPGRGREAFF. CDR3 sequence (DNA): TGTGCCAGCAGCCCAGGCAGGGGGCGTGAAGCTTTCTTT. This sequence joins TRBV6-6 and TRBJ1-1; 8 bases align to TRBD1. The germline V gene encodes CDR1 MNHNY and CDR2 SVGAGI (reference sequence). The CDR3 spans 13 residues. Losses at the gene ends were 6 bases for V and 7 bases for J; bases not matched to a gene: 7.

The rearrangement uses TRBV5-1 and TRBJ2-6, with D unresolved. The germline V and J ends were trimmed by 5 bases and 1 base, with 10 bases remaining between them. This CDR3 spans 15 amino acids. Germline CDR1 reads SGHRS; CDR2 reads YFSETQ. CDR3: CASRRETSGANVLTF. CDR3 nucleotides: TGCGCCAGCAGGAGAGAGACTTCTGGGGCCAACGTCCTGACTTTC.

The chain has TRBV10-3 and TRBJ2-1, with a possible D match to TRBD1 (6 bases). The ends were cut back, 6 bases at V and 5 bases at J, with 11 bases in the middle. This CDR3 region has 13 residues. Germline V gene data show CDR1 as ENHRY and CDR2 as SYGVKD. CDR3 in DNA: TGTGCCATCAGGAGGGGACAAAACAATGAGCAGTTCTTC. Translated, it gives CAIRRGQNNEQFF.

This clone was recorded a few times. Germline and junction disagree at one end, which may indicate a read error. This chain connects TRBV4-1 to TRBJ2-7; no definite D call. This CDR3 region has 17 residues. Per the germline V gene, CDR1 is MGHRA and CDR2 is YSYEKL. CDR3 DNA sequence: TGCGCCAGCAGTCAAGTAATACTGGTACAGCACTCCTACGAGCAGTACTTC. Translated: CASSQVILVQHSYEQYF.

The gene calls are TRBV7-2 and TRBJ2-7, with 12 positions matching TRBD2. The CDR3 is 15 amino acids. V lost 0 bases to trimming and J lost 4 bases; unmatched junction nucleotides: 1. CDR1 and CDR2 from the germline V gene are SGHTA and FQGNSA. The CDR3 spells CASSLATSGGYEQYF. Written as DNA, the CDR3 is TGTGCCAGCAGCTTAGCGACTAGCGGGGGTTACGAGCAGTACTTC.

This clone was observed a few times. The gene calls are TRBV5-1 and TRBJ2-5; tentatively, D is TRBD1 (5 bases). There are 15 residues in the CDR3. Germline V gene lookup returns CDR1 SGHRS and CDR2 YFSETQ. The V end lost 3 bases, the J end lost 7 bases, and 19 bases lay between the germline ends. Here the CDR3 DNA reads TGCGCCAGCAGCTCGGACACCTCCAAGATAGGGACCCAGTACTTC. Protein product: CASSSDTSKIGTQYF.

The chain employs TRBV3-1 (or the pseudogene TRBV3-2) and TRBJ2-5, with 8 bases fitting TRBD2. The CDR3 loop spans 18 amino acids. Unmatched junction bases numbered 14, after V lost 3 bases and J lost 2 bases. CDR1 LGHDT and CDR2 YNNKEL come from the germline V gene (reference sequence). CDR3 protein: CASSHSFSGGGTQETQYF. CDR3 DNA sequence: TGTGCCAGCAGCCATTCCTTTTCTGGCGGGGGGACTCAAGAGACCCAGTACTTC.

The chain couples TRBV14 to TRBJ1-1; 11 bases map to TRBD1. V dropped 2 bases and J dropped 4; count of bases not matched to a gene: 6. Germline V gene lookup returns CDR1 SGHDN and CDR2 FVKESK. The CDR3 covers 16 residues. CDR3 nucleotides: TGTGCCAGCAGCCAATGGACAGGGGGCGGGAGCACTGAAGCTTTCTTT. This codes for CASSQWTGGGSTEAFF.

This clone is a singleton in its sample. V usage is TRBV19 and J usage is TRBJ1-1; possibly TRBD1 for D (5 bases). V was cut by 1 base and J by 3 bases, with 12 bases left in between. This CDR3 spans 15 amino acids. Germline CDR1 is LNHDA and CDR2 is SQIVND (reference sequence). The DNA for the CDR3 is TGTGCCAGTAGTATAGGCCTTACAGGTTACACTGAAGCTTTCTTT. It is translated as CASSIGLTGYTEAFF.

V gene TRBV2 combines with J gene TRBJ1-2; D gene unclear. The V end lost 2 bases, the J end lost 4 bases, and 8 bases lay between the germline ends. The CDR3 is 13 residues long. The germline gives CDR1 SNHLY, CDR2 FYNNEI. CDR3 protein: CASSEQEFYGYTF. CDR3 nucleotide sequence: TGTGCCAGCAGTGAACAGGAATTCTATGGCTACACCTTC.

V is TRBV15 and J is TRBJ1-2; tentative D call: TRBD1 (5 bases). The CDR3 sequence is 15 residues long. Germline V CDR1 and CDR2: LNHNV, YYDKDF (reference sequence). Trimming cost V 2 bases and J 1 base, with 11 bases left between them. CDR3 coding DNA: TGTGCCACCAGCAGACAGGGATCTCTTAACTATGGCTACACCTTC. Its translation: CATSRQGSLNYGYTF.

The V call is TRBV3-1 (or the pseudogene TRBV3-2), the J call TRBJ1-1; D is unresolved. This CDR3 has 13 amino acids. V was clipped by 1 base and J by 2 bases, with 5 bases between them. Germline lookup yields CDR1 LGHDT and CDR2 YNNKEL (reference sequence). The chain's CDR3 is CASSQGPNTEAFF. The CDR3 region has the DNA TGTGCCAGCAGCCAAGGGCCAAACACTGAAGCTTTCTTT.

The V and J genes are TRBV9 and TRBJ2-5, with 11 positions matching TRBD2. CDR1 SGDLS and CDR2 YYNGEE come from the germline V gene. V lost 4 bases to trimming and J lost 5 bases; unmatched junction nucleotides: 10. The CDR3 sequence is 16 residues long. The CDR3 DNA follows: TGTGCCAGCAGCCGTATGACTAGCGGGGCATTGGAGACCCAGTACTTC. It codes for CASSRMTSGALETQYF.

CDR3 protein: CASSQAGTRTDTQYF. The CDR3 bases are TGTGCCAGCAGCCAAGCCGGGACTCGCACAGATACGCAGTATTTT. The chain couples TRBV3-1 (or the pseudogene TRBV3-2) to TRBJ2-3; D possibly corresponds to TRBD2 (6 bases). Trimming took 1 base from V and 1 from J, leaving 9 bases between them. CDR1 and CDR2 from the germline V gene are LGHDT and YNNKEL (reference sequence). The CDR3 runs 15 residues.

The V gene is TRBV7-2, the J gene TRBJ2-7; 10 nucleotides align to TRBD2. This CDR3 is built from 16 residues. V gave up 4 bases and J gave up 2 bases; unmatched junction bases: 8. CDR1 SGHTA and CDR2 FQGNSA come from the germline V gene. The CDR3 here is CASSSPGLARTYEQYF. CDR3 DNA: TGTGCCAGCAGCTCGCCGGGACTAGCGCGAACCTACGAGCAGTACTTC.

This chain connects TRBV7-2 to TRBJ1-1; D perhaps matches TRBD1 (5 bases). The CDR3 is 14 amino acids. V shed 2 bases and J shed 0 bases, with 7 bases lying between them. Germline V gene sequence: CDR1 SGHTA, CDR2 FQGNSA. As DNA, the CDR3 is TGTGCCAGCAGCTTATCCAGGGTGAACACTGAAGCTTTCTTT. Protein sequence: CASSLSRVNTEAFF.